The clone carrying this T cell receptor (beta chain) was seen ten or more times. Its specificity is not known. The source of the sample is a study of blood T cells in healthy people across ages. The wider study: Capture by template switching was about one barcoded beta molecule per two T cells. General study findings and limits: Versus aged donors, long-lived donors had higher diversity and more naive CD4+ cells.

Using a J-beta primer mix together with a sample-barcoded 5' primer, a second PCR was run for about 6 to 12 cycles. TCRdb independently ran MiXCR on the 5' RACE reads; one entry per CDR3 protein. The sample shows over 500,000 distinct CDR3 sequences, around 50% of them seen only once. Germline V CDR1 and CDR2: SGHVS, FQNEAQ. The V segment lost 4 bases and the J segment 4 bases; nucleotides outside the gene matches: 5. This CDR3 has 15 residues. The rearrangement uses TRBV7-8 and TRBJ2-1; the match to TRBD1 covers 9 bases. Sequencing was done on a sample of blood. This clonotype was obtained from a woman older than 75 in good health. The CDR3 region has the DNA TGTGCCAGCAGCTCCACAGGGGGCCCATACAATGAGCAGTTCTTC. It yields the protein CASSSTGGPYNEQFF.